The 24 T cell receptor beta chains given below trace back to one sample, sequenced in a study of T-cell memory formation after mild COVID-19 (dated by TCRdb to about 2021). Library preparation was by 5' RACE. The reads were generated on an Illumina NovaSeq 6000. TCRdb itself trimmed the public reads at Q25 with fastp, ran MiXCR and retained productive beta chains. Under each unique CDR3 protein, matching rows form one entry showing the most common genes and DNA. Here the sample has roughly 200,000 distinct CDR3 sequences; around 9.1% occur a single time. Around 3.4% of the sample is in the top ten clones. Sequences were obtained from PBMCs or a T cell subset sorted from them (not recorded which). These receptors originate from a young man who had mild COVID-19 (a few samples of this study predate the infection). The sample titles of this study are shuffled in the database, so cell type and time point are left out; the donor was told from shared clones.

This clonotype was observed a few times. V gene TRBV3-1 combines with J gene TRBJ1-2; TRBD1 is a possible D gene (5 bases). The ends were cut back, 0 bases at V and 7 bases at J, with 21 bases in the middle. In germline, CDR1 is LGHDT, CDR2 YNNKEL (reference sequence). There are 17 residues in the CDR3. The CDR3 loop is CASSQEGVAGTAGGYTF. In DNA form, the CDR3 reads TGTGCCAGCAGCCAAGAAGGGGTAGCAGGAACTGCGGGTGGCTACACCTTC. Combining the CDR3 with reference TRBV3-1 and TRBJ1-2 gives the whole variable domain DTAVSQTPKYLVTQMGNDKSIKCEQNLGHDTMYWYKQDSKKFLKIMFSYNNKELIINETVPNRFSPKSPDKAHLNLHINSLELGDSAVYFCASSQEGVAGTAGGYTFGSGTRLTVV.

V is TRBV25-1 and J is TRBJ1-1; 7 nucleotides align to TRBD1. V shed 5 bases, J shed 0 bases, and the junction held 9 bases outside the gene matches. The CDR3 covers 16 residues. CDR1 is MGHDK and CDR2 is SYGVNS in the germline V gene. CDR3 sequence reads: CASSYGGQALNTEAFF. CDR3 in DNA: TGTGCCAGCAGTTACGGCGGACAGGCCCTGAACACTGAAGCTTTCTTT. Combining the CDR3 with reference TRBV25-1 and TRBJ1-1 gives the whole variable domain EADIYQTPRYLVIGTGKKITLECSQTMGHDKMYWYQQDPGMELHLIHYSYGVNSTEKGDLSSESTVSRIRTEHFPLTLESARPSHTSQYLCASSYGGQALNTEAFFGQGTRLTVV.

This clonotype was detected only a few times. The gene calls are TRBV6-5 and TRBJ2-1; D possibly corresponds to TRBD1 (5 bases). The germline CDR1 and CDR2 sequences are MNHEY and SVGAGI. With 8 bases removed from V and 7 bases from J, the gap between germline ends came to 9 bases. The CDR3 totals 11 residues. CDR3 coding DNA: TGTGCCAGCGGGGCTGGGAATGAGCAGTTCTTC. Translated: CASGAGNEQFF.

The sample holds a few counts of this clonotype. The genes are TRBV11-1 and TRBJ2-3; D is possibly TRBD2 (6 bases). This CDR3 is 16 amino acids long. With 7 bases removed from V and 9 bases from J, the gap between germline ends came to 26 bases. The germline V gene encodes CDR1 SGHAT and CDR2 FQDESV (reference sequence). DNA of the CDR3: TGTGCCAGCACCCGAGCCCGGGGGAGCACCGGGGAAACGCAGTATTTT. This gives the protein CASTRARGSTGETQYF. Full variable domain (remainder filled in from reference TRBV11-1 and TRBJ2-3): EAEVAQSPRYKITEKSQAVAFWCDPISGHATLYWYRQILGQGPELLVQFQDESVVDDSQLPKDRFSAERLKGVDSTLKIQPAELGDSAMYLCASTRARGSTGETQYFGPGTRLTVL.

The chain joins TRBV6-5 to TRBJ2-1; D is uncertain. The CDR3 totals 15 residues. Germline loops: CDR1 MNHEY, CDR2 SVGAGI. The V and J ends lost 0 bases and 8 bases respectively, with 14 bases between them. The CDR3 loop is CASSYSAGQWDEQFF. The CDR3 region has the DNA TGTGCCAGCAGTTACTCGGCAGGTCAATGGGATGAGCAGTTCTTC.

The chain combines TRBV2 with TRBJ2-7; possible D gene TRBD2, 6 bases. The V end lost 4 bases, the J end lost 6 bases, and 16 bases lay between the germline ends. This CDR3 region has 14 residues. From germline, CDR1 is SNHLY and CDR2 FYNNEI. CDR3 residues: CASSGRGSSREQYV. DNA for the CDR3: TGTGCCAGCAGTGGTCGGGGGTCTAGCCGCGAGCAGTACGTC.

This clonotype was picked up many times. This chain uses TRBV15 with TRBJ1-4; TRBD1 is a possible D gene (5 bases). The CDR3 spans 15 residues. Germline V gene data show CDR1 as LNHNV and CDR2 as YYDKDF (reference sequence). Trimming cost V 0 bases and J 6 bases, with 11 bases left between them. CDR3 DNA sequence: TGTGCCACCAGCAGAGACAGGGCCTGGGATGAAAAACTGTTTTTT. This sequence encodes CATSRDRAWDEKLFF.

This clonotype has a handful of counts. The V gene is TRBV7-3, the J gene TRBJ2-2; D perhaps matches TRBD2 (5 bases). The CDR3 is made up of 13 amino acids. V gave up 2 bases and J gave up 6 bases, with 7 bases separating them. Germline V gene lookup returns CDR1 SGHTA and CDR2 FQGTGA. The CDR3 DNA follows: TGTGCCAGCAGCTTACACGGGGCCGGGGAGCTGTTTTTT. This encodes CASSLHGAGELFF.

This clonotype was picked up a small number of times. CDR3 sequence: CASRPGQGPEQFF. The CDR3 DNA follows: TGTGCCAGCAGACCGGGACAAGGACCTGAGCAGTTCTTC. The V and J genes are TRBV3-1 and TRBJ2-1; TRBD1 is a possible D gene (6 bases). CDR3 length equals 13 residues. Trimming shortened V by 6 bases and J by 9 bases, and 15 bases separated the two germline ends. CDR1 LGHDT and CDR2 YNNKEL come from the germline V gene (reference sequence).

This clonotype was seen a few times. The CDR3 bases are TGTGCCAGCAGCTTAGTTCGGGGGGACGGGGAGCTGTTTTTT. Translated, it gives CASSLVRGDGELFF. The chain combines TRBV11-2 with TRBJ2-2, with 7 nucleotides matching TRBD2. The CDR3 covers 14 residues. Germline lookup yields CDR1 SGHAT and CDR2 FQNNGV. Unmatched junction bases numbered 3, after V lost 1 base and J lost 7 bases.

The chain uses TRBV2 and TRBJ2-1; D is ambiguous. Per germline, CDR1 SNHLY and CDR2 FYNNEI. Trimming pared 5 bases from V and 2 bases from J, leaving 10 bases between. This CDR3 comprises 14 residues. CDR3 in amino acids: CASSSDLTYNEQFF. CDR3 nucleotide sequence: TGTGCCAGCAGTTCGGACCTCACCTACAATGAGCAGTTCTTC.

The rearrangement joins TRBV24-1 to TRBJ2-1; weak D call: TRBD2 (6 bases). V was shortened by 2 bases and J by 0 bases, with 10 bases between the two germline ends. The CDR3 totals 16 residues. The V gene's germline CDR1 is KGHDR and CDR2 SFDVKD. CDR3 nucleotides: TGTGCCACCAGTGATTGGGCGGGGAGCTCCTACAATGAGCAGTTCTTC. Translation gives CATSDWAGSSYNEQFF.

Ten or more counts support this clonotype. The J gene is TRBJ1-6, the V gene TRBV7-6; TRBD1 matches at 8 bases. CDR3 size: 14 residues. Germline CDR1 SGHVS, CDR2 FNYEAQ. V was pared by 4 bases and J by 7 bases, with 3 bases of the junction left unmatched. This CDR3 is CASSSTGVNSPLHF. The CDR3 coding sequence is TGTGCCAGCAGCTCGACAGGGGTCAATTCACCCCTCCACTTT.

The rearrangement links TRBV7-2 to TRBJ1-2, with 7 nucleotides matching TRBD1. Germline V gives CDR1 SGHTA, CDR2 FQGNSA. V lost 7 bases to trimming and J lost 7 bases; unmatched junction nucleotides: 9. CDR3 length: 13 amino acids. CDR3 residues: CASTSPYRGGYTF. CDR3 sequence (DNA): TGTGCCAGCACCTCACCTTACAGGGGTGGCTACACCTTC.

This clonotype has a handful of counts. The chain links TRBV3-1 to TRBJ1-6; D is possibly TRBD1 (6 bases). V was cut by 6 bases and J by 10 bases, with 19 bases left in between. Germline CDR1 and CDR2: LGHDT and YNNKEL (reference sequence). The length of the CDR3 is 15 residues. This chain's CDR3 is CASRPTGLVTSPLHF. The CDR3 DNA reads as TGTGCCAGCAGGCCAACAGGGCTCGTAACCTCACCCCTCCACTTT. Full variable domain (remainder filled in from reference TRBV3-1 and TRBJ1-6): DTAVSQTPKYLVTQMGNDKSIKCEQNLGHDTMYWYKQDSKKFLKIMFSYNNKELIINETVPNRFSPKSPDKAHLNLHINSLELGDSAVYFCASRPTGLVTSPLHFGNGTRLTVT.

The sample holds a few counts of this clonotype. The chain uses TRBV9 and TRBJ2-2; 9 bases match TRBD2. CDR3 size: 17 residues. V shed 0 bases and J 3 bases; nucleotides not matched to a gene: 6. The germline V gene encodes CDR1 SGDLS and CDR2 YYNGEE. CDR3: CASSVAPLAGHTGELFF. CDR3 coding DNA: TGTGCCAGCAGCGTAGCCCCTCTAGCGGGGCACACCGGGGAGCTGTTTTTT.

This clonotype was picked up a small number of times. V usage is TRBV5-1 and J usage is TRBJ1-2; D unclear. Germline V CDR1 and CDR2: SGHRS, YFSETQ. The V gene lost 0 bases and the J gene lost 8 bases, with 11 bases spanning the gap. The CDR3 consists of 13 residues. CDR3 coding DNA: TGCGCCAGCAGCTTGGGGGAAATTGGGGGCTACACCTTC. As protein: CASSLGEIGGYTF.

The chain couples TRBV24-1 to TRBJ2-1, with D uncertain. Germline loops: CDR1 KGHDR, CDR2 SFDVKD. The CDR3 has 16 amino acids. V was pared by 3 bases and J by 6 bases, with 17 bases between. The CDR3 sequence is CATSDPARTPGNEQFF. CDR3 in DNA: TGTGCCACCAGTGATCCAGCGCGGACGCCTGGCAATGAGCAGTTCTTC.

This clonotype was found many times. V and J are TRBV25-1 and TRBJ2-2; 8 bases are a match to TRBD1. The V and J ends lost 4 bases and 5 bases, in that order; junction bases with no gene match: 12. There are 17 residues in the CDR3. Germline values: CDR1 MGHDK, CDR2 SYGVNS. This chain's CDR3 is CASSASGGGPATGELFF. CDR3 bases: TGTGCCAGCAGTGCGTCAGGGGGCGGTCCGGCGACCGGGGAGCTGTTTTTT. Full variable domain (rest looked up from reference TRBV25-1 and TRBJ2-2): EADIYQTPRYLVIGTGKKITLECSQTMGHDKMYWYQQDPGMELHLIHYSYGVNSTEKGDLSSESTVSRIRTEHFPLTLESARPSHTSQYLCASSASGGGPATGELFFGEGSRLTVL.

This clonotype was detected a few times. V gene TRBV4-3 combines with J gene TRBJ2-1; possible D gene TRBD1, 7 bases. The CDR3 spans 16 residues. From germline, CDR1 is LGHNA and CDR2 YSLEER. V was trimmed by 4 bases and J by 6 bases, leaving 19 bases between them. The CDR3 is CASSRLQGRWGNEQFF. Written as DNA, the CDR3 is TGCGCCAGCAGCCGCTTACAGGGGAGGTGGGGCAATGAGCAGTTCTTC.

This clonotype has ten or more counts. The chain employs TRBV5-1 and TRBJ2-2, with 9 nucleotides matching TRBD2. Trimming cost V 3 bases and J 6 bases; bases outside gene matches: 3. The germline V gene encodes CDR1 SGHRS and CDR2 YFSETQ. CDR3 length: 14 residues. CDR3 DNA: TGCGCCAGCAGCTCGGGACTAGCCTCCGGGGAGCTGTTTTTT. Translating it yields CASSSGLASGELFF.

The V call is TRBV4-2, the J call TRBJ1-6; D is uncertain. The germline V and J ends were trimmed by 0 bases and 15 bases, with 18 bases remaining between them. CDR1 is LGHNA, CDR2 YNFKEQ, per germline. This CDR3 comprises 15 residues. CDR3 protein: CASSQDLLGREVLHF. CDR3 DNA: TGTGCCAGCAGCCAAGATCTATTAGGGCGCGAAGTCCTCCACTTT.

The chain links TRBV7-9 to TRBJ2-5; D gene uncertain. The V end was cut by 5 bases, the J end by 1 base, with 11 bases between. This CDR3 is 14 amino acids long. CDR1 and CDR2 (germline): SEHNR, FQNEAQ (reference sequence). The CDR3 here is CASSPRYSQETQYF. For the CDR3, the DNA is TGTGCCAGCAGCCCCCGATACAGCCAAGAGACCCAGTACTTC.

This clonotype was seen many times. The chain has TRBV12-3 or TRBV12-4 and TRBJ2-2, with D tentatively TRBD2 (5 bases). The CDR3 covers 13 residues. Trimming stripped 3 bases from V and 3 bases from J, with 5 bases between. CDR3 in DNA: TGTGCCAGCAGTTTGAGGGACACCGGGGAGCTGTTTTTT. Encoded protein: CASSLRDTGELFF.